The next 15 T cell receptor beta chains were all read from a single sample in a study of cytomegalovirus exposure and HLA in healthy donors. A multiplex PCR was run with 60 Vbeta primers and 13 Jbeta primers. The protocol was immunoSEQ multiplex PCR, while the TCRdb copy is restricted to in-frame clones and leaves out a portion. The profile shows more than 95,000 clones, around 78% of them singletons. Sequencing was carried out using PBMCs. The receptors were gathered from a woman aged 40-49 years in good health and CMV-seronegative.

In its sample, this clone is medium-sized (0.01 to 0.1%). The chain carries TRBV5-6 and TRBJ2-7; D is ambiguous. Germline CDR1 reads SGHDT; CDR2 reads YYEEEE. The V end lost 4 bases, the J end lost 3 bases, and 11 bases lay between the germline ends. This CDR3 is built from 13 residues. The CDR3 loop reads CASSLGWLYEQYF. The CDR3, as DNA: TGTGCCAGCAGCCTCGGGTGGCTCTACGAGCAGTACTTC.

V and J are TRBV11-3 and TRBJ2-1, with 10 bases identical to TRBD2. The V gene end was trimmed by 0 bases and the J gene end by 2 bases; junction bases not matched to a gene: 1. The CDR3 spans 16 residues. Germline CDR1 reads SGHNT; CDR2 reads YENEEA. This CDR3 is CASSLEGTSAYNEQFF. In nucleotides, the CDR3 is TGTGCCAGCAGCTTAGAAGGGACTAGCGCCTACAATGAGCAGTTCTTC.

The chain employs TRBV4-2 and TRBJ1-3, with D unresolved. The CDR3 extends over 15 amino acids. V gave up 0 bases and J gave up 4 bases, with 10 bases separating them. Germline V gene sequence: CDR1 LGHNA, CDR2 YNFKEQ. CDR3 sequence reads: CASSQDWSLGNTIYF. CDR3 nucleotides: TGTGCCAGCAGCCAAGACTGGTCACTCGGAAACACCATATATTTT.

This sequence joins TRBV7-2 and TRBJ1-2; D is undetermined. This CDR3 contains 14 residues. With 5 bases removed from V and 2 bases from J, the gap between germline ends came to 12 bases. Per germline, CDR1 SGHTA and CDR2 FQGNSA. In nucleotides, the CDR3 is TGTGCCAGCAGCCTAGATGGCAGGAACTATGGCTACACCTTC. Its protein is CASSLDGRNYGYTF.

The rearrangement links TRBV5-8 to TRBJ1-1; D uncertain. The ends were cut back, 4 bases at V and 1 base at J, with 8 bases in the middle. The CDR3 is 13 amino acids. CDR1 SGHTS and CDR2 YDEGEE come from the germline V gene. The CDR3 loop is CASSPFWNTEAFF. As DNA, the CDR3 is TGTGCCAGCAGCCCGTTTTGGAACACTGAAGCTTTCTTT.

This clone was found a few times. The chain couples TRBV28 to TRBJ2-1, with 12 nucleotides matching TRBD2. Unmatched junction bases numbered 18, after V lost 6 bases and J lost 9 bases. The CDR3 totals 18 residues. The germline CDR1 and CDR2 sequences are MDHEN and SYDVKM. The CDR3 DNA follows: TGTGCCAGCAGACTCTCCCTAGCGGGAGGGTTAGAAGGTATTGAGCAGTTCTTC. It yields the protein CASRLSLAGGLEGIEQFF. Drawing the rest from reference TRBV28 and TRBJ2-1, the complete variable domain is DVKVTQSSRYLVKRTGEKVFLECVQDMDHENMFWYRQDPGLGLRLIYFSYDVKMKEKGDIPEGYSVSREKKERFSLILESASTNQTSMYLCASRLSLAGGLEGIEQFFGPGTRLTVL.

The V and J genes are TRBV2 and TRBJ1-4; perhaps TRBD1 as D (5 bases). This CDR3 has 14 residues. V lost 7 bases to trimming and J lost 8 bases, with 17 bases between them. The germline V gene encodes CDR1 SNHLY and CDR2 FYNNEI. CDR3 amino acids: CASTLVGGEEKLFF. CDR3 bases: TGTGCCAGCACATTAGTGGGGGGAGAAGAAAAACTGTTTTTT.

This chain joins TRBV7-2 and TRBJ1-4; 7 nucleotides agree with TRBD1. The CDR3 totals 15 residues. V lost 1 base and J lost 8; bases outside the gene matches: 7. Germline V gene sequence: CDR1 SGHTA, CDR2 FQGNSA. The CDR3 reads CASSLGHRGGEKLFF. The CDR3 region has the DNA TGTGCCAGCAGCTTAGGACACAGGGGAGGAGAAAAACTGTTTTTT.

This clone came up a few times. The junction differs from germline at one of its ends, possibly a read error. The V call is TRBV11-2, the J call TRBJ2-4, with D tentatively TRBD1 (5 bases). Germline V gene lookup returns CDR1 SGHAT and CDR2 FQNNGV. The CDR3 loop spans 15 amino acids. The CDR3 coding sequence is TGTGCCAGCAGCTTATTAACCAGGGTTGCAAACAGTCAGTACTTC. Protein product: CASSLLTRVANSQYF.

As to this clone: The germline gene is not matched at one end of the junction; a read error may be the cause. The rearrangement links TRBV7-9 to TRBJ2-3, with D possibly TRBD2 on 6 matching bases. The CDR3 has 15 residues. Germline V gives CDR1 SEHNR, CDR2 FQNEAQ (reference sequence). The chain's CDR3 is CSSSFGGSPTDTQYF. Here the CDR3 DNA reads TGTTCCAGCAGCTTCGGAGGGTCCCCCACAGATACGCAGTATTTT.

This clone was picked up one time. The rearrangement links TRBV5-1 to TRBJ2-7; 9 bases are shared with TRBD2. CDR3 length: 16 amino acids. J gave up 6 bases and V 5 bases, and 15 bases lay outside the gene matches. Germline CDR1 is SGHRS and CDR2 is YFSETQ. In DNA, the CDR3 is TGCGCCAGCAGGCGGGGTGAGGGTAGCGGGAGTTCCGAGCAGTACTTC. This sequence encodes CASRRGEGSGSSEQYF.

A remark on this clone: The conserved closing phenylalanine or tryptophan is absent in this CDR3, likely reflecting a read error. V is TRBV5-1 and J is TRBJ2-3; maybe TRBD2 (5 bases). This CDR3 contains 14 residues. Germline CDR1 reads SGHRS; CDR2 reads YFSETQ. V shed 4 bases and J shed 3 bases, with 12 bases lying between them. The CDR3 bases are TGCGCCAGCAGCGACGGACTGGGTACAGATACGCAGTATTGT. It specifies CASSDGLGTDTQYC.

V usage is TRBV7-9 and J usage is TRBJ1-2; D is undetermined. CDR3 length equals 13 residues. The germline gives CDR1 SEHNR, CDR2 FQNEAQ (reference sequence). V gave up 3 bases and J gave up 6 bases, with 11 bases separating them. In DNA form, the CDR3 reads TGTGCCAGCAGCTTGCTGCCGAGTGATGGCTACACCTTC. Its translation: CASSLLPSDGYTF.

As to this clone: This CDR3 is also generated by other DNA sequences in the sample. This chain links TRBV9 with TRBJ2-2; TRBD2 matches 9 bases. Germline V gene lookup returns CDR1 SGDLS and CDR2 YYNGEE. This CDR3 is built from 15 residues. V trimming: 2 bases; J trimming: 2 bases; junction bases outside the gene matches: 1. The CDR3 DNA reads as TGTGCCAGCAGCGTTAGCGGGAGTAACACCGGGGAGCTGTTTTTT. It yields the protein CASSVSGSNTGELFF.

The chain couples TRBV18 to TRBJ2-3, with D tentatively TRBD2 (5 bases). CDR1 is KGHSH, CDR2 LQKENI, per germline. Trimming shortened V by 1 base and J by 0 bases, and 8 bases separated the two germline ends. The CDR3 is 15 amino acids. The CDR3 DNA reads as TGTGCCAGCTCACCACGGGCGGGCAGCACAGATACGCAGTATTTT. Protein: CASSPRAGSTDTQYF.